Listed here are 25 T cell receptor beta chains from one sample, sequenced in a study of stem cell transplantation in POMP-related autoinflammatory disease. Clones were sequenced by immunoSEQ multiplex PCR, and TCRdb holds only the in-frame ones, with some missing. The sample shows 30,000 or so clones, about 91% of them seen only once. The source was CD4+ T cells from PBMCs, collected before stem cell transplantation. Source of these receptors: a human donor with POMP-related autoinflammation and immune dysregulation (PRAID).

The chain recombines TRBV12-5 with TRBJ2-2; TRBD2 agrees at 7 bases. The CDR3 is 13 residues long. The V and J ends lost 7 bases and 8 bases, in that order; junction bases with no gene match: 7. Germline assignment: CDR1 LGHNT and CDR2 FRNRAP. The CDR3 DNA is TGTGCTAGTGCTAGCGGCGGCTGGGGGGAGCTGTTTTTT. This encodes CASASGGWGELFF.

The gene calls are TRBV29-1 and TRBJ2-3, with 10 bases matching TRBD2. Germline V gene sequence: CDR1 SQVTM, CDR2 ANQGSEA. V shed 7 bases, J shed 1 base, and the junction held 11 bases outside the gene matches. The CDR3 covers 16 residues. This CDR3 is CSAAMLAGARTDTQYF. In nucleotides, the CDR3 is TGCAGCGCCGCTATGCTAGCGGGGGCCCGCACAGATACGCAGTATTTT.

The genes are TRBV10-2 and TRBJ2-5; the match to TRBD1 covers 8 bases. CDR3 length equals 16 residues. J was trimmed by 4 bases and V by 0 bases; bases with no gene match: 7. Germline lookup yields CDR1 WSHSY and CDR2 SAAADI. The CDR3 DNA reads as TGCGCCAGCAGTGAGTCGGGACAGGCTGGTGGAGAGACCCAGTACTTC. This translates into CASSESGQAGGETQYF.

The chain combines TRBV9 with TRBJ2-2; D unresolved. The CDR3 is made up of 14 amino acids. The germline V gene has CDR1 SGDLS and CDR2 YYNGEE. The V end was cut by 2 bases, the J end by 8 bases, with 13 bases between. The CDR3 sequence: CASSVGSGPGELFF. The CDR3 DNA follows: TGTGCCAGCAGCGTCGGGTCCGGCCCTGGGGAGCTGTTTTTT.

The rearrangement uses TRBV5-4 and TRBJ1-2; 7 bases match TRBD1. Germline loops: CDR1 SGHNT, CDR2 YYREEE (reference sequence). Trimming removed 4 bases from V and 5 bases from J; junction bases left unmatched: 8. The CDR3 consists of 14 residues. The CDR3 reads CASSGGQKPYGYTF. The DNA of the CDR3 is TGTGCCAGCAGCGGGGGACAGAAGCCTTATGGCTACACCTTC.

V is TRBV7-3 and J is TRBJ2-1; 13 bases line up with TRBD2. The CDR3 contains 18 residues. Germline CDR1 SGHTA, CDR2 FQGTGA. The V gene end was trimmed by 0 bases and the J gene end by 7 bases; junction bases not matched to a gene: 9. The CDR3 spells CASSLTSTSGRARNEQFF. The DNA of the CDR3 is TGTGCCAGCAGCTTAACCAGCACTAGCGGGAGGGCCAGGAATGAGCAGTTCTTC.

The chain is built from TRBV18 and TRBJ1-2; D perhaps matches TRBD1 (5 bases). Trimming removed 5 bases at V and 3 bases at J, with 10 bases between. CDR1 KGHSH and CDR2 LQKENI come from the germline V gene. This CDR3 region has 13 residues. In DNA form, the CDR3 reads TGTGCCAGCTCAAGGGACGGATACTATGGCTACACCTTC. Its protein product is CASSRDGYYGYTF.

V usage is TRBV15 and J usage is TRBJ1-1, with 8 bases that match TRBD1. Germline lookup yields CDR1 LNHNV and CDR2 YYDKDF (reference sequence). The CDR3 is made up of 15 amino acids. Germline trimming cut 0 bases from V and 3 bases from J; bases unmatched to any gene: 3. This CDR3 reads CATSRDPTGDTEAFF. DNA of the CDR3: TGTGCCACCAGCAGAGACCCGACAGGGGACACTGAAGCTTTCTTT.

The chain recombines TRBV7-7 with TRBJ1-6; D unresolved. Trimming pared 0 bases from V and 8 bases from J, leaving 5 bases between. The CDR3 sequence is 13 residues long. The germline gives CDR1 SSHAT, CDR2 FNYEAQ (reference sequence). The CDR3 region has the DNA TGTGCCAGCAGCTTAGCTGAGGATTCACCCCTCCACTTT. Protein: CASSLAEDSPLHF. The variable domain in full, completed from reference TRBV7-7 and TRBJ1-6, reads GAGVSQSPRYKVTKRGQDVTLRCDPISSHATLYWYQQALGQGPEFLTYFNYEAQPDKSGLPSDRFSAERPEGSISTLTIQRTEQRDSAMYRCASSLAEDSPLHFGNGTRLTVT.

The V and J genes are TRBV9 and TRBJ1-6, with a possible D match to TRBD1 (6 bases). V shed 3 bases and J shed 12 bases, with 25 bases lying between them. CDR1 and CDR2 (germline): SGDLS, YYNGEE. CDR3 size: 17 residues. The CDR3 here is CASSGQALGGHFGPLHF. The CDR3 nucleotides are TGTGCCAGCAGCGGGCAAGCCCTCGGGGGGCACTTTGGACCCCTCCACTTT.

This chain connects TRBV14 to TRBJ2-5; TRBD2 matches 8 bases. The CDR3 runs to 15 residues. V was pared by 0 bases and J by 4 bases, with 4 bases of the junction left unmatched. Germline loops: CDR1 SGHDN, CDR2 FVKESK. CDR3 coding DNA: TGTGCCAGCAGCCAAGACCCCGGGAGGGGAGAGACCCAGTACTTC. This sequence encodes CASSQDPGRGETQYF.

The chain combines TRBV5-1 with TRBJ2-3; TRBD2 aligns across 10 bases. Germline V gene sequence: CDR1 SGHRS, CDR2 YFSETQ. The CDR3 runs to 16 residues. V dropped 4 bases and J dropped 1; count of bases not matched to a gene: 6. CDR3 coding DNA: TGCGCCAGCAGCCCCGATACTAGCGGGGGCACAGATACGCAGTATTTT. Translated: CASSPDTSGGTDTQYF.

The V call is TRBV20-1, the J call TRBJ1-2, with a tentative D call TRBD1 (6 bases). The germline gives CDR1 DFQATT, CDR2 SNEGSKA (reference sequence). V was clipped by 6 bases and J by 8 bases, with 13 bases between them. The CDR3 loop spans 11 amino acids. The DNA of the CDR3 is TGCAGTGCAAAGGGGGGCCACGGCTACACCTTC. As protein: CSAKGGHGYTF.

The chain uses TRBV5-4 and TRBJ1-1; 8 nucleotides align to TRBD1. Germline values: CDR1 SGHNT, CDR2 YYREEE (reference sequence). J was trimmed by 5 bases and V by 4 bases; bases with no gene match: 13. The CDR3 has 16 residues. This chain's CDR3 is CASSRAGTGWGTEAFF. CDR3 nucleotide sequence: TGTGCCAGCAGCCGCGCTGGGACAGGATGGGGAACTGAAGCTTTCTTT.

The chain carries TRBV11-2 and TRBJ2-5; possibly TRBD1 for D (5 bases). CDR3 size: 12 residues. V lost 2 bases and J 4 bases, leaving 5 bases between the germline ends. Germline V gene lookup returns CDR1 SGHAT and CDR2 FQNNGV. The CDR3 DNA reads TGTGCCAGCAGCTTACAGGGAGAGACCCAGTACTTC. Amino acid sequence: CASSLQGETQYF.

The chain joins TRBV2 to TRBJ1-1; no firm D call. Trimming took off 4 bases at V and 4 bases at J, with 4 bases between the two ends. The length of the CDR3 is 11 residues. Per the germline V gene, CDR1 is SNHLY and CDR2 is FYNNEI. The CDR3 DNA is TGTGCCAGCAGTGTGACCACTGAAGCTTTCTTT. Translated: CASSVTTEAFF.

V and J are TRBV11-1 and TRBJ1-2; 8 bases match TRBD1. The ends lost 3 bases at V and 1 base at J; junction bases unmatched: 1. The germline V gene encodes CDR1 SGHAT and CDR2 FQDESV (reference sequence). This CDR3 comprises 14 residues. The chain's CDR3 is CASSFTGGNYGYTF. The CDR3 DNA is TGTGCCAGCAGCTTCACAGGGGGTAACTATGGCTACACCTTC.

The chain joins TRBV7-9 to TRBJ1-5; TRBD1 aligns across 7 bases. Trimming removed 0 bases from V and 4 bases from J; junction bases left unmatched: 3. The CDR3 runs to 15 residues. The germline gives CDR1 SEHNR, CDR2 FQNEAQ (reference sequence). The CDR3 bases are TGTGCCAGCAGCTTAGCGGGACAGCAGAATCAGCCCCAGCATTTT. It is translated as CASSLAGQQNQPQHF.

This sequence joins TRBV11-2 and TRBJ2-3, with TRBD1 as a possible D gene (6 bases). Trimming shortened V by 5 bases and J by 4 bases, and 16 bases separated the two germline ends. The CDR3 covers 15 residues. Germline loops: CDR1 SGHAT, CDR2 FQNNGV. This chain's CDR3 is CASSAVKGVADTQYF. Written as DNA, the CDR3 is TGTGCCAGCAGCGCAGTCAAGGGGGTTGCAGATACGCAGTATTTT.

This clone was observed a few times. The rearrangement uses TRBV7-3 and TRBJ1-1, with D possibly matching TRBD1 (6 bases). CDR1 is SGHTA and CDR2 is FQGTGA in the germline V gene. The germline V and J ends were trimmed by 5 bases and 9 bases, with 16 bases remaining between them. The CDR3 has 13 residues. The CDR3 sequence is CASSTGTHSKAFF. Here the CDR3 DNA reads TGTGCCAGCAGCACCGGGACACACTCAAAAGCTTTCTTT.

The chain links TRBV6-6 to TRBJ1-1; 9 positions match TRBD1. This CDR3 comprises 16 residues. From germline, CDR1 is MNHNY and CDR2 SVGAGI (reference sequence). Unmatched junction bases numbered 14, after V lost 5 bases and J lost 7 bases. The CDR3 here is CASSPQDRGVWIEAFF. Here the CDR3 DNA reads TGTGCCAGCAGTCCCCAGGACAGGGGCGTTTGGATTGAAGCTTTCTTT.

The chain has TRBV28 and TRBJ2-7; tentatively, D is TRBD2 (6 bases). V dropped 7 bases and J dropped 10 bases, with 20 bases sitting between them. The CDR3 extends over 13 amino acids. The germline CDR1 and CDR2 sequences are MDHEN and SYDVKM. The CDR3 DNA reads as TGTGCCAGCACCGCTACGGGGGTTCTAGCCCAGTACTTC. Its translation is CASTATGVLAQYF. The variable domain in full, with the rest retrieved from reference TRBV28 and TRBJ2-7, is DVKVTQSSRYLVKRTGEKVFLECVQDMDHENMFWYRQDPGLGLRLIYFSYDVKMKEKGDIPEGYSVSREKKERFSLILESASTNQTSMYLCASTATGVLAQYFGPGTRLTVT.

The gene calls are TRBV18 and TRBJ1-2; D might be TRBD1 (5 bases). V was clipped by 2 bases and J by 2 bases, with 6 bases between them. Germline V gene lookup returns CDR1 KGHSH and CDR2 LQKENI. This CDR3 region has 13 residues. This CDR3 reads CASSPEGNYGYTF. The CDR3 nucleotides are TGTGCCAGCTCACCAGAGGGGAACTATGGCTACACCTTC.

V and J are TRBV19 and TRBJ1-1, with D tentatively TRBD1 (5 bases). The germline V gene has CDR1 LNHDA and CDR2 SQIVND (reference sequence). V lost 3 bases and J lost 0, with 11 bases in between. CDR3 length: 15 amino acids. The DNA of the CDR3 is TGTGCCAGTAGTATGACAGATGGTATGAACACTGAAGCTTTCTTT. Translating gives CASSMTDGMNTEAFF.

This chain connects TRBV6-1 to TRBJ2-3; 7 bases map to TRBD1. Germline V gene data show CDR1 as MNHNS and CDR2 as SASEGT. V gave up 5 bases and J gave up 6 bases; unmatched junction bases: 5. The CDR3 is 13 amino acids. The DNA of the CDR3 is TGTGCCAGCAGTCCGACAGGGTCGGATACGCAGTATTTT. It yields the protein CASSPTGSDTQYF.